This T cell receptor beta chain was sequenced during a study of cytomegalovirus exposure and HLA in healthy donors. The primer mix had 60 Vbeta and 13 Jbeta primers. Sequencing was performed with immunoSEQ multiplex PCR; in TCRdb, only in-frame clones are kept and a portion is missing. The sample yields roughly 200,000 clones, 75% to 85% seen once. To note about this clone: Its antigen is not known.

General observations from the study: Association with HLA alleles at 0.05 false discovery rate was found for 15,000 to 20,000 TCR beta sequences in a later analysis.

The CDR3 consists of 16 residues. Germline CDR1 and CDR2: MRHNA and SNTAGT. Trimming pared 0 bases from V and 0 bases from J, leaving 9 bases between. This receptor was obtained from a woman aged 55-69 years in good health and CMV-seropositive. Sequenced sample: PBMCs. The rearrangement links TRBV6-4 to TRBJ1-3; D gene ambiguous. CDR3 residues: CASSDSVRFSGNTIYF. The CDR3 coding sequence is TGTGCCAGCAGTGACTCGGTACGGTTCTCTGGAAACACCATATATTTT.